This T cell receptor beta chain appears in the sequencing data of a study of identical twins. Points from the study as a whole: Abundant beta clonotypes from cord blood bore fewer insertions; memory repertoires lacked this pattern. A cross-sectional statistical analysis, not follow-up of the same donors, supported the conclusions.

The sample holds many counts of this clonotype. Its antigen is unknown. TCRdb reprocessed the 5' RACE reads with MiXCR, giving one entry per CDR3 protein. This table holds hundreds of thousands of distinct CDR3 sequences, 6% to 6.5% found once. The sequence was obtained from a man between 18 and 29 years old in good health. Material: naive T cells sorted from blood.

Here the CDR3 DNA reads TGCAGTGCGGGAGCAGGCAATGAGCAGTTCTTC. This gives the protein CSAGAGNEQFF. The chain employs TRBV20-1 and TRBJ2-1; D is possibly TRBD2 (5 bases). CDR1 is DFQATT, CDR2 SNEGSKA, per germline (reference sequence). This CDR3 has 11 amino acids. The V gene lost 6 bases and the J gene lost 6 bases, with 9 bases spanning the gap.